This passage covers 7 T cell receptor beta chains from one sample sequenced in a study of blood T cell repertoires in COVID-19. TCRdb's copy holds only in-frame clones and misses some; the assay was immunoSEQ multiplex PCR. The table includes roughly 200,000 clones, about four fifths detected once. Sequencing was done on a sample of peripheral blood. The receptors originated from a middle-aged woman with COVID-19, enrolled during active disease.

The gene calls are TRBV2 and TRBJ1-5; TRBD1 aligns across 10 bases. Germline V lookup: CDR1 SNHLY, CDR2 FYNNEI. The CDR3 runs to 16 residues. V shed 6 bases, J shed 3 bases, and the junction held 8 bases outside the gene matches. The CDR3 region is CASRYGTGVSNQPQHF. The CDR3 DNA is TGTGCCAGCAGGTACGGGACAGGGGTCTCCAATCAGCCCCAGCATTTT.

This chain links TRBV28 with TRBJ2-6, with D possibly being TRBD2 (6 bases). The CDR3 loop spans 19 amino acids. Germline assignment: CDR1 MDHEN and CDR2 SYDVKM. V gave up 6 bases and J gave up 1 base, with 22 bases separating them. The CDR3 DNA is TGTGCCAGCAGCCCCTGGGACTCCCGTCGGTATTCTGGGGCCAACGTCCTGACTTTC. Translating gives CASSPWDSRRYSGANVLTF. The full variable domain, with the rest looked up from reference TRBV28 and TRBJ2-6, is DVKVTQSSRYLVKRTGEKVFLECVQDMDHENMFWYRQDPGLGLRLIYFSYDVKMKEKGDIPEGYSVSREKKERFSLILESASTNQTSMYLCASSPWDSRRYSGANVLTFGAGSRLTVL.

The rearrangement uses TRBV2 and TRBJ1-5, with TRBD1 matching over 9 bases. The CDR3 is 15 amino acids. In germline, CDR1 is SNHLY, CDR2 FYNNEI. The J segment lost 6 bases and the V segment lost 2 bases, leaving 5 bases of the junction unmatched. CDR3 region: CASSENGQGTQPQHF. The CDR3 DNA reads TGTGCCAGCAGTGAAAATGGACAGGGGACTCAGCCCCAGCATTTT.

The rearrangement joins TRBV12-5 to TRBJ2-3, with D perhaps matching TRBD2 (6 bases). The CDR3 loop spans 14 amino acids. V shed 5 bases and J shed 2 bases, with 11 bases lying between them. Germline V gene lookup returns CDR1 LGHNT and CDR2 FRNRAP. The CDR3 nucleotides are TGTGCTAGTGGTCCACCGGGAGCCACAGATACGCAGTATTTT. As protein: CASGPPGATDTQYF.

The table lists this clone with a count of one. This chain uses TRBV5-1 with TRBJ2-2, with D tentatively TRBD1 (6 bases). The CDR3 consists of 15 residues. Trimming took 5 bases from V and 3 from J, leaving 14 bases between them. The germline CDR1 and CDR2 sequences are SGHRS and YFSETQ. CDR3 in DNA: TGCGCCAGCAGAGGGAAAGGGGGTTACACCGGGGAGCTGTTTTTT. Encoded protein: CASRGKGGYTGELFF.

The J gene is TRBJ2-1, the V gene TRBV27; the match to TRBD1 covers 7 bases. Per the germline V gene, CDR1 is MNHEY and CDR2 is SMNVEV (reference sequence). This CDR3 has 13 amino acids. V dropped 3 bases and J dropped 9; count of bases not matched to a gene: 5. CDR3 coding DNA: TGTGCCAGCAGTTTCAGACAGGGCGGTGAGCAGTTCTTC. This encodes CASSFRQGGEQFF.

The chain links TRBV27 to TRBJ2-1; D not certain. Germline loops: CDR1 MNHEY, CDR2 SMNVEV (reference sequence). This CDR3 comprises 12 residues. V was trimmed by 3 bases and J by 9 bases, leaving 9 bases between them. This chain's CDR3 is CASSLSVGEQFF. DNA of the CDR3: TGTGCCAGCAGTTTGTCCGTCGGTGAGCAGTTCTTC.